This T cell receptor beta chain was documented in a study of blood T cell repertoires in COVID-19. Across the whole study: COVID-19 samples from acute and convalescent phases originated in the United States, Italy and Spain.

The germline V gene has CDR1 LGHNA and CDR2 YNFKEQ. CDR3 length: 17 amino acids. Between the trimmed V and J ends, which lost 0 bases and 0 bases, there was a span of 12 bases. TCRdb's copy holds only in-frame clones and misses some; the assay was immunoSEQ multiplex PCR. The sample yields 650,000 to 800,000 clones, 85% to 90% seen once. Source material: peripheral blood. The chain is built from TRBV4-2 and TRBJ2-1; D is unclear. The receptor was isolated from a woman aged 18-29 years with acute or convalescent COVID-19. The CDR3 protein is CASSQDFGASSYNEQFF. The CDR3 DNA sequence: TGTGCCAGCAGCCAAGATTTCGGTGCTAGCTCCTACAATGAGCAGTTCTTC.